This note documents a single TCR beta chain sequence. The data derive from a study of blood T cell repertoires in COVID-19. Study summary: Spain, Italy and the United States supplied samples that represented acute and convalescent COVID-19. PBMCs, B-cell-depleted T cells, or T cells were the source of the cDNA or gDNA that made up the material.

Study processing details: Amplification from reference gene primers served as the basis for estimated nucleated cell counts. The data were produced by immunoSEQ multiplex PCR, yet TCRdb's version contains in-frame clones alone and is incomplete. For V, J and clone size, that table is used; D and trimming come from the DNA. The top ten clones hold approximately 24% of a sample with more than 90,000 clones, 84% of them seen once. Per the germline V gene, CDR1 is MNHNS and CDR2 is SASEGT. With 1 base clipped from V and 5 bases from J, the junction kept 14 bases outside the gene matches. The length of the CDR3 is 18 residues.

This clonotype originated in a human donor in a cohort sampled during active COVID-19. The sequenced material came from peripheral blood. J is TRBJ2-7 and V is TRBV6-1; 10 positions agree with TRBD2. DNA for the CDR3: TGTGCCAGCAGTGAAGGCTTTCTGGGCCTAGCGGGAGTCCACGAGCAGTACTTC. This translates into CASSEGFLGLAGVHEQYF.